Following are 27 T cell receptor beta chains from one sample sequenced in a study of cytomegalovirus exposure and HLA in healthy donors. Libraries were prepared by immunoSEQ multiplex PCR; TCRdb keeps only in-frame clonotypes and omits some of them. The sample holds under 150,000 clones; about nine tenths are singletons and the top ten take approximately 3%. Sample: PBMCs. The origin of the receptors is a man between 18 and 35 years old in good health and CMV-seronegative.

V is TRBV7-9 and J is TRBJ2-5, with 7 bases that match TRBD2. The CDR3 contains 16 residues. V trimming: 5 bases; J trimming: 4 bases; junction bases outside the gene matches: 13. Germline lookup yields CDR1 SEHNR and CDR2 FQNEAQ (reference sequence). The CDR3 DNA is TGTGCCAGCAGCCTACTAGCGACCGTGAGGGGAGAGACCCAGTACTTC. The encoded protein is CASSLLATVRGETQYF.

V and J are TRBV9 and TRBJ1-2; D unclear. This CDR3 has 15 amino acids. Trimming took 0 bases from V and 0 from J, leaving 9 bases between them. The germline gives CDR1 SGDLS, CDR2 YYNGEE. This CDR3 is CASSVGREANYGYTF. The CDR3 region has the DNA TGTGCCAGCAGCGTAGGGCGGGAAGCTAACTATGGCTACACCTTC.

The gene calls are TRBV28 and TRBJ1-5, with TRBD1 as a possible D gene (5 bases). The V gene lost 7 bases and the J gene lost 3 bases, with 16 bases spanning the gap. CDR1 is MDHEN and CDR2 is SYDVKM in the germline V gene. This CDR3 spans 15 amino acids. As DNA, the CDR3 is TGTGCCAGCAACCGGGGGTCGGGATACAATCAGCCCCAGCATTTT. Protein sequence: CASNRGSGYNQPQHF.

This clone was counted between two and nine times. This chain links TRBV5-1 with TRBJ1-1, with D possibly matching TRBD1 (5 bases). This CDR3 is built from 15 residues. Trimming cost V 2 bases and J 1 base, with 12 bases left between them. CDR1 is SGHRS, CDR2 YFSETQ, per germline. The CDR3 protein is CASSFLQGGNTEAFF. The CDR3 DNA is TGCGCCAGCAGCTTTTTGCAGGGAGGGAACACTGAAGCTTTCTTT. Full variable domain (rest looked up from reference TRBV5-1 and TRBJ1-1): KAGVTQTPRYLIKTRGQQVTLSCSPISGHRSVSWYQQTPGQGLQFLFEYFSETQRNKGNFPGRFSGRQFSNSRSEMNVSTLELGDSALYLCASSFLQGGNTEAFFGQGTRLTVV.

The chain joins TRBV5-8 to TRBJ2-2, with 13 bases lining up with TRBD2. CDR1 is SGHTS and CDR2 is YDEGEE in the germline V gene. The CDR3 is 15 residues long. After removal of 7 bases from V and 4 bases from J, the junction contained 4 bases not matched to a gene. CDR3 protein: CASAGLAGFTGELFF. In DNA, the CDR3 is TGTGCCAGCGCGGGACTAGCGGGGTTCACCGGGGAGCTGTTTTTT. The full variable domain, its missing parts supplied by reference TRBV5-8 and TRBJ2-2, is EAGVTQSPTHLIKTRGQQATLRCSPISGHTSVYWYQQALGLGLQFLLWYDEGEERNRGNFPPRFSGRQFPNYSSELNVNALELEDSALYLCASAGLAGFTGELFFGEGSRLTVL.

This clone was recorded once. The rearrangement joins TRBV30 to TRBJ1-5; 8 bases fit TRBD1. V shed 3 bases and J 7 bases; nucleotides not matched to a gene: 5. The CDR3 loop spans 13 amino acids. Germline V gene data show CDR1 as GTSNPN and CDR2 as SVGIG (reference sequence). The CDR3 sequence is CAWSQDRAQPQHF. The CDR3 DNA sequence: TGTGCCTGGAGCCAGGACAGGGCCCAGCCCCAGCATTTT.

The gene calls are TRBV27 and TRBJ2-2; 11 nucleotides align to TRBD1. J was trimmed by 6 bases and V by 6 bases; bases with no gene match: 3. The CDR3 is made up of 14 amino acids. Germline V gene data show CDR1 as MNHEY and CDR2 as SMNVEV (reference sequence). CDR3 amino acids: CASRGTGGSGELFF. The CDR3 DNA reads as TGTGCCAGCAGGGGGACAGGGGGATCCGGGGAGCTGTTTTTT.

This chain uses TRBV7-9 with TRBJ2-2; TRBD2 matches 8 bases. With V trimmed by 1 base and J by 4 bases, 11 bases remained unmatched. CDR1 is SEHNR and CDR2 is FQNEAQ in the germline V gene (reference sequence). The CDR3 has 18 amino acids. CDR3 coding DNA: TGTGCCAGCAGCTTAGGGGAGGCAGGACTAGCCCTCACCGGGGAGCTGTTTTTT. Its protein is CASSLGEAGLALTGELFF.

This chain uses TRBV7-9 with TRBJ1-2; D is undetermined. V was trimmed by 2 bases and J by 0 bases, leaving 4 bases between them. There are 13 residues in the CDR3. Looked up from germline, CDR1 is SEHNR and CDR2 is FQNEAQ (reference sequence). The CDR3 protein is CASSLKPNYGYTF. CDR3 nucleotide sequence: TGTGCCAGCAGCTTAAAGCCTAACTATGGCTACACCTTC.

V usage is TRBV18 and J usage is TRBJ2-4; 8 bases map to TRBD2. After removal of 3 bases from V and 0 bases from J, the junction contained 7 bases not matched to a gene. This CDR3 contains 17 residues. CDR1 and CDR2 (germline): KGHSH, LQKENI. The CDR3 is CASSPIELAGAKNIQYF. CDR3 coding DNA: TGTGCCAGCTCACCCATCGAGCTAGCGGGAGCCAAAAACATTCAGTACTTC.

The CDR3 nucleotides are TGTGCCAGCAGTTCCCCCCGAGACAAGAAAATCTACACCTTC. Encoded protein: CASSSPRDKKIYTF. The gene calls are TRBV27 and TRBJ1-2; D remains unclear. The germline V gene has CDR1 MNHEY and CDR2 SMNVEV (reference sequence). This CDR3 is 14 amino acids long. V shed 4 bases and J shed 10 bases, with 19 bases lying between them.

CDR3: CASSSYSGGHGDTQYF. The CDR3 DNA reads as TGTGCCAGCAGTTCCTATAGCGGGGGGCATGGAGATACGCAGTATTTT. The chain recombines TRBV6-5 with TRBJ2-3, with 10 bases matching TRBD2. V lost 4 bases and J lost 5; bases outside the gene matches: 9. CDR3 length equals 16 residues. CDR1 is MNHEY and CDR2 is SVGAGI in the germline V gene.

The rearrangement uses TRBV2 and TRBJ2-7, with D uncertain. Germline loops: CDR1 SNHLY, CDR2 FYNNEI. V lost 5 bases and J 7 bases, leaving 12 bases between the germline ends. This CDR3 is built from 12 residues. The CDR3 here is CASSRRVLEQYF. As DNA, the CDR3 is TGTGCCAGCAGTAGACGGGTTTTGGAGCAGTACTTC.

The rearrangement joins TRBV28 to TRBJ2-7; D may be TRBD2 (6 bases). This CDR3 comprises 16 residues. CDR1 is MDHEN and CDR2 is SYDVKM in the germline V gene. Trimming pared 1 base from V and 6 bases from J, leaving 19 bases between. CDR3 residues: CASSLSWREVGIEQYF. CDR3 nucleotide sequence: TGTGCCAGCAGTTTATCGTGGAGGGAAGTAGGTATCGAGCAGTACTTC.

The V gene is TRBV13, the J gene TRBJ2-5; D possibly corresponds to TRBD2 (6 bases). The V gene's germline CDR1 is PRHDT and CDR2 FYEKMQ (reference sequence). The CDR3 sequence is 15 residues long. V lost 2 bases and J 5 bases, leaving 15 bases between the germline ends. CDR3: CASSLLGGARETQYF. CDR3 nucleotides: TGTGCCAGCAGCTTACTTGGAGGGGCCCGTGAGACCCAGTACTTC.

The CDR3 coding sequence is TGTGCCAGCAGTGAAGCGAAGAGAAACTACGAGCAGTACTTC. Protein sequence: CASSEAKRNYEQYF. The chain recombines TRBV6-1 with TRBJ2-7; D is unresolved. Trimming took 0 bases from V and 3 from J, leaving 9 bases between them. Germline assignment: CDR1 MNHNS and CDR2 SASEGT. The CDR3 is 14 residues long.

This CDR3 reads CASSTQDWYHNGEQFF. CDR3 nucleotides: TGTGCCAGTAGTACCCAGGACTGGTACCACAATGGGGAGCAGTTCTTC. This chain links TRBV19 with TRBJ2-1, with D tentatively TRBD2 (5 bases). The CDR3 contains 16 residues. CDR1 LNHDA and CDR2 SQIVND come from the germline V gene (reference sequence). The ends were cut back, 4 bases at V and 10 bases at J, with 23 bases in the middle.

The rearrangement uses TRBV27 and TRBJ2-1; 9 bases align to TRBD2. The CDR3 has 15 amino acids. Germline V gives CDR1 MNHEY, CDR2 SMNVEV (reference sequence). The V gene end was trimmed by 7 bases and the J gene end by 1 base; junction bases not matched to a gene: 5. The chain's CDR3 is CASTRREGSYNEQFF. The CDR3 DNA is TGTGCCAGCACCCGGCGGGAGGGGTCCTACAATGAGCAGTTCTTC.

The chain couples TRBV4-1 to TRBJ2-3; perhaps TRBD2 as D (6 bases). Trimming shortened V by 1 base and J by 2 bases, and 10 bases separated the two germline ends. The CDR3 runs 15 residues. The germline V gene encodes CDR1 MGHRA and CDR2 YSYEKL. Here the CDR3 DNA reads TGCGCCAGCAGCCAAGTCGGGGGTACCACAGATACGCAGTATTTT. Its protein product is CASSQVGGTTDTQYF.

The chain employs TRBV7-6 and TRBJ1-2, with a tentative D call TRBD1 (5 bases). CDR1 is SGHVS, CDR2 FNYEAQ, per germline. This CDR3 has 14 residues. V dropped 6 bases and J dropped 5 bases, with 16 bases sitting between them. CDR3: CASSKGEGRYGYTF. In DNA form, the CDR3 reads TGTGCCAGCAGTAAAGGGGAGGGGAGGTATGGCTACACCTTC. The complete variable domain, with remaining parts taken from reference TRBV7-6 and TRBJ1-2, reads GAGVSQSPRYKVTKRGQDVALRCDPISGHVSLYWYRQALGQGPEFLTYFNYEAQQDKSGLPNDRFSAERPEGSISTLTIQRTEQRDSAMYRCASSKGEGRYGYTFGSGTRLTVV.

The V and J genes are TRBV7-8 and TRBJ1-6; a weak D match, TRBD1 (5 bases). The CDR3 length is 15 residues. V was pared by 0 bases and J by 7 bases, with 10 bases between. Germline CDR1 is SGHVS and CDR2 is FQNEAQ. The DNA for the CDR3 is TGTGCCAGCAGCTTAGCTTCTCAGGGCAATTCACCCCTCCACTTT. It specifies CASSLASQGNSPLHF.

The rearrangement links TRBV19 to TRBJ2-7; TRBD1 is a possible D gene (6 bases). Between the trimmed V and J ends, which lost 5 bases and 2 bases, there was a span of 16 bases. The CDR3 covers 15 residues. Per germline, CDR1 LNHDA and CDR2 SQIVND (reference sequence). CDR3 DNA sequence: TGTGCCAGTAGTCGAGGACAGACTTTAACCTACGAGCAGTACTTC. Translating gives CASSRGQTLTYEQYF.

Here the CDR3 reads CASSPQGDRWLGYTF. The DNA for the CDR3 is TGTGCCAGCAGCCCACAGGGGGACAGGTGGCTTGGCTACACCTTC. The chain couples TRBV7-2 to TRBJ1-2; 8 nucleotides align to TRBD1. CDR3 length: 15 amino acids. V lost 5 bases, J lost 7 bases, and 12 bases stayed unmatched. The germline gives CDR1 SGHTA, CDR2 FQGNSA.

The chain links TRBV6-1 to TRBJ1-4; 7 nucleotides line up with TRBD1. The CDR3 is 14 residues long. CDR1 is MNHNS and CDR2 is SASEGT in the germline V gene. After removal of 4 bases from V and 8 bases from J, the junction contained 7 bases not matched to a gene. The CDR3 sequence is CASSVTGVWEKLFF. As DNA, the CDR3 is TGTGCCAGCAGTGTTACAGGGGTTTGGGAAAAACTGTTTTTT.

In this sample, this clone turned up a few times. This chain uses TRBV14 with TRBJ2-7; TRBD1 aligns across 10 bases. The length of the CDR3 is 14 residues. The ends lost 6 bases at V and 2 bases at J; junction bases unmatched: 4. Per the germline V gene, CDR1 is SGHDN and CDR2 is FVKESK. The CDR3 DNA is TGTGCCAGCAGTTTTGGGACAGGGGCCTACGAGCAGTACTTC. Translated: CASSFGTGAYEQYF.

V gene TRBV30 combines with J gene TRBJ2-7, with 14 bases fitting TRBD2. With 2 bases clipped from V and 11 bases from J, the junction kept 11 bases outside the gene matches. The CDR3 has 15 amino acids. Germline V gene data show CDR1 as GTSNPN and CDR2 as SVGIG (reference sequence). The DNA for the CDR3 is TGTGCCTGGAGTCCCAAGGGACTAGCGGGAGAGATAGAGTACTTC. Amino acid sequence: CAWSPKGLAGEIEYF.

The chain uses TRBV9 and TRBJ1-2; 12 bases are a match to TRBD1. Trimming cost V 2 bases and J 4 bases; bases outside gene matches: 0. The CDR3 spans 14 residues. Germline CDR1 and CDR2: SGDLS and YYNGEE. CDR3 amino acids: CASSVGQGAYGYTF. CDR3 bases: TGTGCCAGCAGCGTGGGACAGGGGGCCTATGGCTACACCTTC.